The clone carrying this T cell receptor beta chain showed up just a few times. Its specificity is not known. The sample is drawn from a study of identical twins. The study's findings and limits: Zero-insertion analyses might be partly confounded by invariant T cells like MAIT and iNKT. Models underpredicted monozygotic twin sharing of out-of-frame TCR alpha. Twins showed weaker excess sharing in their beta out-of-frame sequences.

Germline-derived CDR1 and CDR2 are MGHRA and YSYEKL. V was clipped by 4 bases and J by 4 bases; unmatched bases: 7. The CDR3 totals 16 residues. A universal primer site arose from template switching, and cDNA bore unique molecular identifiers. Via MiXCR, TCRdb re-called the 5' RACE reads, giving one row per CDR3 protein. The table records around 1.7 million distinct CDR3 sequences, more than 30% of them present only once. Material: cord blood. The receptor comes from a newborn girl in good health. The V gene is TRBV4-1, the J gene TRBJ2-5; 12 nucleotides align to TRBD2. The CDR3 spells CASSPLGLAGLETQYF. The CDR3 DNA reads TGCGCCAGCAGCCCCCTTGGACTAGCGGGATTAGAGACCCAGTACTTC.